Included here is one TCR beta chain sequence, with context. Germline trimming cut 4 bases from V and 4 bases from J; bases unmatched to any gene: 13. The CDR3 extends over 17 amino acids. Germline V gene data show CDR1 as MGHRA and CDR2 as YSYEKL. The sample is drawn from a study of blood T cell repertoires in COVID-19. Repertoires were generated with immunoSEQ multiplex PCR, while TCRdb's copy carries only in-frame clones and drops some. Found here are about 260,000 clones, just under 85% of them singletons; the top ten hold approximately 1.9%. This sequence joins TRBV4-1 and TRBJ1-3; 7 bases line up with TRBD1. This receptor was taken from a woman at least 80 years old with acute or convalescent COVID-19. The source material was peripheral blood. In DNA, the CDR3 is TGCGCCAGCAGCCCAATCCCTACAGGGGTTGCAGGAAACACCATATATTTT. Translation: CASSPIPTGVAGNTIYF.